This is a list of T cell receptor beta chains from one sample in a study of T cell repertoires in cytomegalovirus infection. Antigens of these TCRs are unknown. In TCRdb, the reads were re-called with MiXCR into one record per CDR3 protein. The data contain hundreds of thousands of distinct CDR3 sequences, roughly a third of them singletons. The sample consisted of cultured PBMCs, taken from culture after CMV antigen stimulation. Source of these receptors: a human donor in good health (CMV status not recorded). Some clones in this sample may be carry-over from other donors' samples. The CDR3 runs from the conserved cysteine through the conserved F or W. The D gene is left open where the match is weak. Clone size, where shown, is once, few, many, or a class for clones that have expanded.

>TRBJ2-1|TRBV19|NA|NA
TGTGCCAGTAGATACAGGAGCGAGAGAGCCCCGATTCCCAATGAGCAGTTCTTC
CASRYRSERAPIPNEQFF
>TRBJ2-5|TRBV6-1|TRBD2|few
TGTGCCAGCAGGTCAATAGCGGGAGGTCGCCAAGAGACCCAGTACTTC
CASRSIAGGRQETQYF
>TRBJ2-7|TRBV7-8|NA|many
TGTGCCAGCAGCTGGTTAGGGTCGGGGTTCGGTGAGCAGTACTTC
CASSWLGSGFGEQYF
>TRBJ2-1|TRBV4-1|NA|NA
TGCGCCAGCAGCCAAGCCGGACTGGATAGGAATGAGCAGTTCTTC
CASSQAGLDRNEQFF
>TRBJ1-6|TRBV7-6|NA|few
TGTGCCACTTCAGAGATGGCCGATTCACCCCTCCACTTT
CATSEMADSPLHF
>TRBJ2-5|TRBV7-8|NA|few
TGTGCCAGCAGCTTAAGGCTGAGCAGTCAAGAGACCCAGTACTTC
CASSLRLSSQETQYF
>TRBJ1-2|TRBV7-3|NA|NA
TGTGCCAGCAGCTTAATGGAGGGAAAGGTCTACGGCTACACCTTC
CASSLMEGKVYGYTF
>TRBJ2-5|TRBV6-2/TRBV6-3|TRBD2|NA
TGTGCCAGCAGTACCCCCGGGACTAGCGGGCGCGAGACCCAGTACTTC
CASSTPGTSGRETQYF
>TRBJ1-6|TRBV19|TRBD1|NA
TGTGCCAGTAGTATGTGGGACAGGGGGTTGGGCAATTCACCCCTCCACTTT
CASSMWDRGLGNSPLHF
>TRBJ2-1|TRBV11-3|TRBD2|NA
TGTGCCAGCAGCTTTAGTGGTAGCGGGAACAATGAGCAGTTCTTC
CASSFSGSGNNEQFF
>TRBJ2-7|TRBV7-2|NA|many
TGTGCCAGCAGCCCCTACTCCTACGAGCAGTACTTC
CASSPYSYEQYF
>TRBJ1-1|TRBV7-2|NA|NA
TGTGCCAGCAGCTTAGATTGGGGGAGGGTGGAAGCTTTCTTT
CASSLDWGRVEAFF
>TRBJ1-3|TRBV3-1|NA|NA
TGTGCCAGCAGCCAAGAGGGATTCTCTGGAAACACCATATATTTT
CASSQEGFSGNTIYF
>TRBJ2-1|TRBV7-9|NA|few
TGTGCCAGCAGCCCCCCCCGGGACGACCACAATGAGCAGTTCTTC
CASSPPRDDHNEQFF
>TRBJ2-1|TRBV6-1|TRBD2|many
TGTGCCAGCAGTACCAGCGGGAGGGGCTACAATGAGCAGTTCTTC
CASSTSGRGYNEQFF
>TRBJ1-5|TRBV6-2/TRBV6-3|NA|NA
TGTGCCACCAAGAGACAGGACAATCAGCCCCAGCATTTT
CATKRQDNQPQHF
>TRBJ1-2|TRBV4-3|NA|few
TGCGCCAGCAGCCAAGAAAGGGGATATGGCTACACCTTC
CASSQERGYGYTF
>TRBJ2-7|TRBV7-2|NA|many
TGTGCCAGCAGCTTCTCCTACGAGCAGTACTTC
CASSFSYEQYF